The TCR beta chain described here comes from a study of T-cell reconstitution after alpha-beta-depleted transplantation in children. Study-wide results and caveats: Expanded graft clones numbering several hundred reportedly gave rise to alpha-beta T cells about two months after transplant.

This clonotype was counted ten times or more. The antigen remains undetermined. The CDR3 is made up of 13 amino acids. CDR1 and CDR2 from the germline V gene are DFQATT and SNEGSKA (reference sequence). V dropped 4 bases and J dropped 0 bases, with 7 bases sitting between them. Unique molecular identifiers were incorporated during preparation of the TCRbeta library. TCRdb ran MiXCR on the PCR reads and lists one entry per CDR3 protein. The table has over 200,000 distinct CDR3 sequences, around 8.4% seen once. Source: PBMCs, mostly from graft donor cells, taken 360 days after TCRalphabeta/CD19-depleted stem cell transplant. This chain connects TRBV20-1 to TRBJ1-5; no clear D gene. This clonotype was obtained from a male patient under 10 years old who had a stem cell transplant for acute myeloid leukemia, so the T cells may come from the graft donor. CDR3 DNA sequence: TGCAGTGCTAACGGAAATAGCAATCAGCCCCAGCATTTT. Translated, it gives CSANGNSNQPQHF.